The 7 T cell receptor beta chains given below trace back to one sample, sequenced in a study of tumor and adjacent non-tumor tissue in lung cancer. Three rounds of nested PCR, following a modified ARM-PCR protocol, produced the TCRbeta library. TCRdb re-called the multiplex PCR reads with MiXCR, one entry per CDR3 protein. The data show 60,000 or so distinct CDR3 sequences, about 61% seen once. The template was RNA from unsorted bulk tissue. This non-tumor lung sample came from over 3 cm beyond the tumor edge. Specimen: distant non-tumor lung tissue. The receptor set was obtained from a man between 65 and 85 years old with non-small cell lung cancer.

This clonotype was seen a single time. Sequence at one end of the junction differs from germline and may be a read error. The chain joins TRBV10-3 to TRBJ2-7, with D tentatively TRBD1 (6 bases). Germline values: CDR1 ENHRY, CDR2 SYGVKD. CDR3 length: 14 residues. CDR3 amino acids: CATSESAGAYEQYF. The CDR3, as DNA: TGTGCCACCAGTGAGTCAGCAGGGGCCTACGAGCAGTACTTC.

For this clonotype: A read error may produce the germline difference seen at one junction end. The chain is built from TRBV11-2 and TRBJ2-2; TRBD1 or TRBD2 may be the D gene (5 bases each). Germline V gene data show CDR1 as SGHAT and CDR2 as FQNNGV. The CDR3 has 16 residues. This CDR3 is CASSLKGTMFAGQLFF. DNA for the CDR3: TGTGCCAGCAGCCTAAAGGGGACGATGTTCGCCGGGCAGCTGTTTTTT.

V and J are TRBV29-1 and TRBJ1-5; the D gene is possibly TRBD1 (5 bases). V dropped 6 bases and J dropped 5 bases, with 14 bases sitting between them. The CDR3 loop spans 13 amino acids. Germline V lookup: CDR1 SQVTM, CDR2 ANQGSEA. The CDR3 is CSVGGRGDQPQHF. In DNA form, the CDR3 reads TGCAGCGTCGGGGGTCGAGGGGATCAGCCCCAGCATTTT.

This sequence joins TRBV20-1 and TRBJ1-5; no clear D. Trimming stripped 0 bases from V and 1 base from J, with 4 bases between. This CDR3 contains 13 residues. Germline CDR1 reads DFQATT; CDR2 reads SNEGSKA (reference sequence). The CDR3 DNA follows: TGCAGTGCTAGAGAAGGAAGCAATCAGCCCCAGCATTTT. This translates into CSAREGSNQPQHF.

The J gene is TRBJ2-7, the V gene TRBV11-2, with 8 bases lining up with TRBD1. Trimming removed 5 bases from V and 9 bases from J; junction bases left unmatched: 9. Germline V gene lookup returns CDR1 SGHAT and CDR2 FQNNGV. This CDR3 is 13 amino acids long. The CDR3 spells CASSRTGPHGQYF. CDR3 DNA: TGTGCCAGCAGCAGGACAGGGCCCCACGGGCAGTACTTC.

The count of this clonotype is one. The junction differs from germline at one of its ends, possibly a read error. The chain employs TRBV6-5 and TRBJ1-2, with 7 nucleotides matching TRBD1. This CDR3 contains 13 residues. Germline V gene sequence: CDR1 MNHEY, CDR2 SVGAGI. The CDR3 here is CASTAGGNHGYAF. The DNA of the CDR3 is TGTGCCAGCACGGCAGGGGGAAACCATGGCTACGCCTTC.

The genes are TRBV24-1 and TRBJ1-2; D unresolved. Trimming removed 5 bases at V and 3 bases at J, with 6 bases between. CDR1 and CDR2 (germline): KGHDR, SFDVKD. CDR3 size: 12 residues. As DNA, the CDR3 is TGTGCCACCAGTGGCGGGCACTATGGCTACACCTTC. The encoded protein is CATSGGHYGYTF.